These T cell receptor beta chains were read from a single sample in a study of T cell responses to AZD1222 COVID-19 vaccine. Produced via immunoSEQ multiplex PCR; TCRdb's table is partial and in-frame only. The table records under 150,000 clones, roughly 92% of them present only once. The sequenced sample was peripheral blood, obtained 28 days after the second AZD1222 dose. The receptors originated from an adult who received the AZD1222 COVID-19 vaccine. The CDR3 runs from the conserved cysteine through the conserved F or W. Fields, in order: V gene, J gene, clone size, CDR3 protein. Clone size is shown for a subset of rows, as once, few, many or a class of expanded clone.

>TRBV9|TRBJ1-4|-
CASSSRAGQFLNEKLFF
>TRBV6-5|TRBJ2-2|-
CASRQTTGELFF
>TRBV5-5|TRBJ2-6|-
CASTRTGRVEGANVLTF
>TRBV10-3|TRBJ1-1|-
CAIAGQGGTEAFF
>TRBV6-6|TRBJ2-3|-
CASSRDRGADTQYF
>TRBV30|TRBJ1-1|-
CAWAERTEAFF
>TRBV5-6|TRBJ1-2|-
CASSLGTNPTF
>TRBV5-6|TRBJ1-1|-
CASSTTRGTNTEAFF
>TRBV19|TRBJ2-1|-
CATFSGRPYNEQFF
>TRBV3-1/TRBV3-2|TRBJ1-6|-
CASSQGDRNSPLHF
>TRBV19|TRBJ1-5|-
CASSSVLQGAGNQPQHF
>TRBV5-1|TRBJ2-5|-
CASSSQLADQETQYF
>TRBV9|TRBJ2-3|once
CASSVKGITDTQYF
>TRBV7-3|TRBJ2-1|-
CASSLWGSSYNEQFF
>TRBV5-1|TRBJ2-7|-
CASSLALAGAYEQYF
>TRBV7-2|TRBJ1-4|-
CASSSDRAATNEKLFF
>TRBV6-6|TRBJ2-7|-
CASSRQEFYEQYF
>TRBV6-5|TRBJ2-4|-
CASSYRGLAGVHIQYF
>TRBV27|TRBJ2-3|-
CASSLSSGRSGTDTQYF
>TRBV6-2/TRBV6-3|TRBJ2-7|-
CASSYPGLVYEQYF
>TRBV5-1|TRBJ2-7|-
CASSDGAYEQYF
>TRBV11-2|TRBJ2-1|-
CASSHGLGLGNEQFF
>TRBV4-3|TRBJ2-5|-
CASSRDSQETQYF
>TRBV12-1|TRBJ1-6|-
CASSFSGRETGDSPLHF
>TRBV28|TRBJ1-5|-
CASSFRGVGNQPQHF
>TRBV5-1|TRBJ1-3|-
CASSSRDNTIYF
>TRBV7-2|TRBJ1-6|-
CASSSSSYNSPLHF